The 26 T cell receptor beta chains below come from one sample, sequenced in a study of CD8+ T cells in alopecia areata. In each case, RNA was isolated and then reverse transcribed into cDNA as the sequencing template. Repertoires were generated with immunoSEQ multiplex PCR, while TCRdb's copy carries only in-frame clones and drops some. The repertoire holds approximately 280,000 clones, with about 62% as singletons. Indicated treatment: oral pan-JAK inhibitor, 5-10 mg twice daily. Sequenced here: CD4+ T cells sorted from blood, sampled at week 24, from a patient treated with tofacitinib. The receptors here all came from a human donor with alopecia areata.

Points on this clone: The same CDR3 arises from other DNA sequences in this sample as well. The rearrangement links TRBV9 to TRBJ2-7; no reliable D call. The CDR3 totals 13 residues. With 0 bases removed from V and 3 bases from J, the gap between germline ends came to 7 bases. The germline CDR1 and CDR2 sequences are SGDLS and YYNGEE. The CDR3 is CASSVAASYEQYF. The DNA for the CDR3 is TGTGCCAGCAGCGTAGCGGCAAGCTACGAGCAGTACTTC.

Only a few counts were recorded for this clone. This chain uses TRBV25-1 with TRBJ1-6, with D maybe TRBD1 (6 bases). The CDR3 sequence is 14 residues long. With 2 bases removed from V and 7 bases from J, the gap between germline ends came to 9 bases. CDR1 and CDR2 (germline): MGHDK, SYGVNS. Here the CDR3 DNA reads TGTGCCAGCAGTGAACCAACAGGGAATTCACCCCTCCACTTT. This translates into CASSEPTGNSPLHF.

This sequence joins TRBV29-1 and TRBJ2-3; 8 bases agree with TRBD2. This CDR3 contains 15 residues. After removal of 0 bases from V and 1 base from J, the junction contained 3 bases not matched to a gene. Germline loops: CDR1 SQVTM, CDR2 ANQGSEA. The CDR3 DNA follows: TGCAGCGTTGAAGATAGAGCGGGGGGCACAGATACGCAGTATTTT. It yields the protein CSVEDRAGGTDTQYF.

The genes are TRBV7-2 and TRBJ2-4; possibly TRBD1 for D (5 bases). Germline V CDR1 and CDR2: SGHTA, FQGNSA. Trimming removed 3 bases at V and 12 bases at J, with 27 bases between. CDR3 length equals 17 residues. The CDR3 sequence: CASSFRLSDKAARDQYF. CDR3 sequence (DNA): TGTGCCAGCAGCTTTAGGTTATCGGACAAAGCCGCCCGCGATCAGTACTTC.

The V and J genes are TRBV5-1 and TRBJ2-5, with 12 bases identical to TRBD1. The CDR3 is made up of 15 amino acids. The V gene end was trimmed by 0 bases and the J gene end by 4 bases; junction bases not matched to a gene: 1. CDR1 is SGHRS, CDR2 YFSETQ, per germline. The CDR3 DNA follows: TGCGCCAGCAGCTTGGAGGGACAGGGGGCAGAGACCCAGTACTTC. Its translation: CASSLEGQGAETQYF.

In regard to this clone: Additional DNA sequences in this sample encode the identical CDR3. The chain joins TRBV4-1 to TRBJ1-5; D is unresolved. Trimming stripped 1 base from V and 4 bases from J, with 8 bases between. The CDR3 loop spans 14 amino acids. Germline lookup yields CDR1 MGHRA and CDR2 YSYEKL. CDR3 amino acids: CASSQVGSNQPQHF. The CDR3 DNA follows: TGCGCCAGCAGCCAAGTGGGCAGTAATCAGCCCCAGCATTTT.

The V gene is TRBV6-1, the J gene TRBJ2-3, with TRBD1 identical over 10 bases. Germline trimming cut 8 bases from V and 1 base from J; bases unmatched to any gene: 3. Germline V gives CDR1 MNHNS, CDR2 SASEGT. The CDR3 consists of 14 residues. The CDR3 DNA sequence: TGTGCCAGCTCCGGGACAGGGGGCACAGATACGCAGTATTTT. Protein: CASSGTGGTDTQYF.

The chain links TRBV4-1 to TRBJ1-6, with D hard to call. The ends were cut back, 1 base at V and 6 bases at J, with 13 bases in the middle. This CDR3 comprises 16 residues. Germline CDR1 reads MGHRA; CDR2 reads YSYEKL. In DNA form, the CDR3 reads TGCGCCAGCAGCCAAGCGAGGTCCCTGATTAATTCACCCCTCCACTTT. Translating it yields CASSQARSLINSPLHF.

The chain couples TRBV7-2 to TRBJ2-7, with D perhaps given as TRBD1 or TRBD2 (6 bases each). V shed 5 bases and J shed 9 bases, with 20 bases lying between them. This CDR3 spans 14 amino acids. Germline loops: CDR1 SGHTA, CDR2 FQGNSA. The CDR3 DNA reads TGTGCCAGCAGCACCAGTGCCCTTGGAGGGGGGCAGTACTTC. Residues: CASSTSALGGGQYF.

This clone was seen repeatedly, ten times or more. The genes are TRBV19 and TRBJ1-6; a weak D match, TRBD1 (6 bases). The germline CDR1 and CDR2 sequences are LNHDA and SQIVND (reference sequence). CDR3 length: 13 amino acids. V was shortened by 5 bases and J by 9 bases, with 11 bases between the two germline ends. CDR3: CASSSGTSSPLHF. CDR3 in DNA: TGTGCCAGTAGTTCGGGGACAAGTTCACCCCTCCACTTT.

This rearrangement joins TRBV6-9 to TRBJ2-1; 8 bases match TRBD1. Germline-derived CDR1 and CDR2 are MNHGY and SVAAGI. With V trimmed by 10 bases and J by 9 bases, 20 bases remained unmatched. The CDR3 runs to 16 residues. The CDR3 here is CATGKEQGATTCEQFF. CDR3 nucleotides: TGTGCCACCGGGAAGGAGCAGGGGGCTACAACATGTGAGCAGTTCTTC.

This rearrangement joins TRBV7-9 to TRBJ2-1, with 8 positions matching TRBD1. CDR3 length equals 19 residues. J lost 0 bases, V lost 0 bases, and 10 bases had no gene match. Germline V lookup: CDR1 SEHNR, CDR2 FQNEAQ (reference sequence). CDR3: CASSLASGGQALSYNEQFF. DNA for the CDR3: TGTGCCAGCAGCTTAGCGAGTGGGGGACAGGCACTCTCCTACAATGAGCAGTTCTTC.

In this sample, this clone turned up once. The chain has TRBV10-3 and TRBJ2-7; D tentatively fits TRBD1 or TRBD2 (5 bases each). Trimming pared 8 bases from V and 9 bases from J, leaving 8 bases between. There are 9 residues in the CDR3. Germline V CDR1 and CDR2: ENHRY, SYGVKD. The CDR3 loop is CAIGGRQYF. For the CDR3, the DNA is TGTGCCATCGGGGGACGGCAGTACTTC.

Notes on this clone: This specimen includes other DNA sequences encoding the same CDR3. The V and J genes are TRBV6-6 and TRBJ2-3; D remains unclear. Germline loops: CDR1 MNHNY, CDR2 SVGAGI (reference sequence). This CDR3 comprises 11 residues. The V end lost 5 bases, the J end lost 2 bases, and 2 bases lay between the germline ends. The CDR3: CASSNTDTQYF. CDR3 bases: TGTGCCAGCAGTAACACAGATACGCAGTATTTT.

This clone was seen more than once but under ten times. The gene calls are TRBV28 and TRBJ1-6; D remains unclear. Germline assignment: CDR1 MDHEN and CDR2 SYDVKM. Trimming left V 8 bases short and J 9 bases short, with 14 bases between. The CDR3 length is 13 residues. The CDR3 protein is CASVGASSSPLHF. For the CDR3, the DNA is TGTGCCAGCGTGGGAGCGTCTAGTTCACCCCTCCACTTT.

For this clone: The sample carries other DNA sequences with the same CDR3. The CDR3 is CASSLGRTGLNTEAFF. CDR3 sequence (DNA): TGCGCCAGCAGCTTGGGCAGGACAGGGCTGAACACTGAAGCTTTCTTT. This rearrangement joins TRBV5-1 to TRBJ1-1; 8 bases are shared with TRBD1. The CDR3 sequence is 16 residues long. Germline V gene lookup returns CDR1 SGHRS and CDR2 YFSETQ. With V trimmed by 0 bases and J by 0 bases, 4 bases remained unmatched.

V gene TRBV30 combines with J gene TRBJ1-4; D possibly corresponds to TRBD1 (5 bases). Germline V lookup: CDR1 GTSNPN, CDR2 SVGIG (reference sequence). The V end was cut by 0 bases, the J end by 5 bases, with 10 bases between. This CDR3 has 14 residues. DNA for the CDR3: TGTGCCTGGAGTGTAGGCGGGGCGAATGAAAAACTGTTTTTT. Translating gives CAWSVGGANEKLFF. Using reference TRBV30 and TRBJ1-4 for the parts outside the CDR3, the full variable domain is SQTIHQWPATLVQPVGSPLSLECTVEGTSNPNLYWYRQAAGRGLQLLFYSVGIGQISSEVPQNLSASRPQDRQFILSSKKLLLSDSGFYLCAWSVGGANEKLFFGSGTQLSVL.

This clone was seen once. This chain connects TRBV27 to TRBJ2-3, with TRBD2 identical over 8 bases. Germline V gene data show CDR1 as MNHEY and CDR2 as SMNVEV (reference sequence). The CDR3 has 16 residues. The trim removed 5 bases at V and 1 base at J, leaving 8 bases unmatched. CDR3 region: CASSPRGSGGTDTQYF. CDR3 in DNA: TGTGCCAGCAGTCCCCGGGGTAGCGGGGGCACAGATACGCAGTATTTT.

This clone was seen a handful of times. The V gene is TRBV5-1, the J gene TRBJ2-3; D gene unclear. Germline V gives CDR1 SGHRS, CDR2 YFSETQ. The CDR3 runs 15 residues. Trimming removed 4 bases at V and 2 bases at J, with 14 bases between. As DNA, the CDR3 is TGCGCCAGCAGCCGATCTGAGGTGGCCACAGATACGCAGTATTTT. Translated: CASSRSEVATDTQYF.

With respect to this clone: In the same sample, other DNA sequences code for this CDR3. The chain uses TRBV10-3 and TRBJ2-5; D remains unclear. V lost 3 bases and J 5 bases, leaving 10 bases between the germline ends. CDR1 ENHRY and CDR2 SYGVKD come from the germline V gene. CDR3 length equals 13 residues. The CDR3 nucleotides read TGTGCCATCAGTGACCTCGGTGGGGAGACCCAGTACTTC. The encoded protein is CAISDLGGETQYF.

This clone was counted a few times. The chain uses TRBV4-2 and TRBJ1-2, with TRBD1 matching 8 bases. Germline CDR1 is LGHNA and CDR2 is YNFKEQ. Trimming cost V 0 bases and J 7 bases; bases outside gene matches: 4. This CDR3 comprises 14 residues. Here the CDR3 DNA reads TGTGCCAGCAGCCAAGAACAGGGGGGTCTTGGCTACACCTTC. This sequence encodes CASSQEQGGLGYTF.

The gene calls are TRBV5-4 and TRBJ1-1; D is ambiguous. V was clipped by 5 bases and J by 4 bases, with 15 bases between them. Germline V CDR1 and CDR2: SGHNT, YYREEE (reference sequence). The CDR3 totals 14 residues. The CDR3 nucleotides are TGTGCCAGCAGTTCCGTCGGAGCCGGCACTGAAGCTTTCTTT. It is translated as CASSSVGAGTEAFF.

The chain links TRBV28 to TRBJ2-1, with TRBD1 matching 7 bases. Germline assignment: CDR1 MDHEN and CDR2 SYDVKM. This CDR3 comprises 15 residues. J was trimmed by 3 bases and V by 6 bases; bases with no gene match: 8. CDR3 loop: CASRHRDRVYNEQFF. DNA of the CDR3: TGTGCCAGCAGACACCGGGACAGAGTCTACAATGAGCAGTTCTTC. The full variable domain, rest sourced from reference TRBV28 and TRBJ2-1, is DVKVTQSSRYLVKRTGEKVFLECVQDMDHENMFWYRQDPGLGLRLIYFSYDVKMKEKGDIPEGYSVSREKKERFSLILESASTNQTSMYLCASRHRDRVYNEQFFGPGTRLTVL.

There are a few counts of this clone. The chain employs TRBV2 and TRBJ2-7; 7 positions match TRBD1. The CDR3 has 14 amino acids. The junction had 7 bases not matched to a gene; V was cut back by 5 bases and J by 3 bases. CDR1 is SNHLY and CDR2 is FYNNEI in the germline V gene. CDR3 in DNA: TGTGCCAGCAGTCTTACCGGGACAGTCTACGAGCAGTACTTC. Amino acid sequence: CASSLTGTVYEQYF.

This chain uses TRBV4-1 with TRBJ2-5; 7 positions agree with TRBD1. The CDR3 covers 18 residues. V was pared by 2 bases and J by 1 base, with 13 bases of the junction left unmatched. CDR1 and CDR2 from the germline V gene are MGHRA and YSYEKL. The DNA for the CDR3 is TGCGCCAGCAGCCAAACACCGACAGGGTACGGGGCCCAAGAGACCCAGTACTTC. Its translation is CASSQTPTGYGAQETQYF.

V and J are TRBV11-2 and TRBJ2-5; 8 positions agree with TRBD2. The CDR3 consists of 17 residues. Germline V gives CDR1 SGHAT, CDR2 FQNNGV. Trimming at V came to 1 base and at J to 2 bases, leaving 9 bases not matched to a gene. The CDR3 DNA reads TGTGCCAGCAGCTTAGGGCCGGCGGGGGGCCCTCAAGAGACCCAGTACTTC. Protein product: CASSLGPAGGPQETQYF.